These 6 T cell receptor beta chains originate from one sample sequenced in a study of regulatory T cells in long-lasting Graves disease. TCR beta libraries were built with iRepertoire HTBI primers and Arm-PCR of CDR3 regions. TCRdb analysed the multiplex PCR reads with MiXCR anew, one entry per CDR3 protein. The repertoire holds roughly 400,000 distinct CDR3 sequences, 20% to 25% seen once, with approximately 14% in the top ten. Time point here: persistent/refractory GD, antithyroid drugs over 5 years with positive TRAb. The TCR library was made from RNA extracted from PBMCs. Sequenced here: peripheral blood mononuclear cells (PBMCs), sampled when the disease was refractory, from a patient treated with antithyroid drugs. These receptors were collected from a female donor with Graves disease.

This clonotype came up many times. CDR3 in amino acids: CASSPTASSYEQYF. The CDR3 nucleotides are TGTGCCAGCAGTCCTACAGCGAGCTCCTACGAGCAGTACTTC. The rearrangement links TRBV3-1 to TRBJ2-7; D is ambiguous. From germline, CDR1 is LGHDT and CDR2 YNNKEL (reference sequence). V lost 6 bases to trimming and J lost 0 bases, with 12 bases between them. The length of the CDR3 is 14 residues.

This clonotype was picked up many times. Here the CDR3 reads CASSELKSGDTEAFF. In nucleotides, the CDR3 is TGTGCCAGCAGTGAATTGAAGTCGGGGGACACTGAAGCTTTCTTT. The chain uses TRBV25-1 and TRBJ1-1, with a possible D match to TRBD1 (5 bases). This CDR3 is 15 amino acids long. V dropped 1 base and J dropped 3 bases, with 12 bases sitting between them. CDR1 MGHDK and CDR2 SYGVNS come from the germline V gene.

The chain links TRBV28 to TRBJ2-6; D unresolved. V lost 7 bases to trimming and J lost 4 bases, with 17 bases between them. Germline V lookup: CDR1 MDHEN, CDR2 SYDVKM. The CDR3 consists of 16 residues. DNA for the CDR3: TGTGCCAGCATCGCGGCCGGAACACTGGGGGCCAACGTCCTGACTTTC. It is translated as CASIAAGTLGANVLTF.

This clonotype has just a few counts. The chain joins TRBV20-1 to TRBJ2-3; D uncertain. The ends were cut back, 0 bases at V and 4 bases at J, with 17 bases in the middle. Germline CDR1 reads DFQATT; CDR2 reads SNEGSKA (reference sequence). The CDR3 is 16 residues long. In DNA form, the CDR3 reads TGCAGTGCTAGAGATTCGAACCAAGGGCGCCCAGATACGCAGTATTTT. It specifies CSARDSNQGRPDTQYF.

This clonotype has ten or more counts. The chain has TRBV28 and TRBJ2-7, with D uncertain. Germline CDR1 reads MDHEN; CDR2 reads SYDVKM. Trimming took off 5 bases at V and 3 bases at J, with 17 bases between the two ends. The CDR3 loop spans 15 amino acids. The CDR3 DNA is TGTGCCAGCAGTCAGGCTGGACGGCGTGGCTACGAGCAGTACTTC. Protein: CASSQAGRRGYEQYF.

Many counts were recorded for this clonotype. This chain joins TRBV2 and TRBJ2-2, with D perhaps TRBD1 (8 bases). Germline V lookup: CDR1 SNHLY, CDR2 FYNNEI. Trimming removed 6 bases at V and 1 base at J, with 12 bases between. This CDR3 is built from 15 residues. This CDR3 is CASRGGTGNTGELFF. CDR3 nucleotides: TGTGCCAGCAGGGGGGGGACAGGGAACACCGGGGAGCTGTTTTTT.